These 32 T cell receptor beta chains came from one sample sequenced in a study of blood T cell repertoires in COVID-19. Produced via immunoSEQ multiplex PCR; TCRdb's table is partial and in-frame only. Counted here are about 240,000 clones, around 88% occurring once; the ten biggest clones make up roughly 10%. The sequenced material came from PBMCs or T cells enriched from blood (not recorded which). The source of these receptors is a man aged 35 to 55 who had recovered from COVID-19.

J is TRBJ1-1 and V is TRBV28, with 7 positions matching TRBD1. The CDR3 consists of 16 residues. V shed 3 bases and J 0 bases; nucleotides not matched to a gene: 7. Germline V gives CDR1 MDHEN, CDR2 SYDVKM. CDR3 DNA sequence: TGTGCCAGCAGTTTCATCTCAACAGGGGTGAACACTGAAGCTTTCTTT. Translated: CASSFISTGVNTEAFF.

This chain joins TRBV19 and TRBJ2-2, with TRBD1 matching 8 bases. CDR1 is LNHDA, CDR2 SQIVND, per germline (reference sequence). The J segment lost 0 bases and the V segment lost 4 bases, leaving 4 bases of the junction unmatched. This CDR3 has 16 amino acids. CDR3: CASSKQGATNTGELFF. For the CDR3, the DNA is TGTGCCAGTAGTAAGCAGGGGGCGACGAACACCGGGGAGCTGTTTTTT.

The J gene is TRBJ2-2, the V gene TRBV18; D is unresolved. Germline V gene sequence: CDR1 KGHSH, CDR2 LQKENI. V was cut by 8 bases and J by 6 bases, with 7 bases left in between. This CDR3 region has 11 residues. The CDR3 nucleotides read TGTGCCAGCAGCGAGTCCGGGGAGCTGTTTTTT. Its translation: CASSESGELFF.

A note on this clone: Other DNA sequences in the sample encode the same CDR3. The rearrangement uses TRBV27 and TRBJ2-5, with D possibly being TRBD2 (6 bases). The germline V gene encodes CDR1 MNHEY and CDR2 SMNVEV (reference sequence). There are 18 residues in the CDR3. V dropped 5 bases and J dropped 3 bases, with 25 bases sitting between them. The CDR3, as DNA: TGTGCCAGCAGTCGCGTAATGACTAGTGCAACTTCTAAAGAGACCCAGTACTTC. Translated, it gives CASSRVMTSATSKETQYF.

The chain has TRBV30 and TRBJ1-2; D possibly corresponds to TRBD1 (6 bases). Trimming took off 2 bases at V and 6 bases at J, with 16 bases between the two ends. CDR1 is GTSNPN and CDR2 is SVGIG in the germline V gene (reference sequence). The CDR3 consists of 14 residues. The CDR3, as DNA: TGTGCCTGGAGTACAGGGCTGGTCGGGGATGGCTACACCTTC. Encoded protein: CAWSTGLVGDGYTF.

This clone has ten or more counts. The CDR3 nucleotides read TGTGCCAGTAGTATAGACGAGACAGGGGTGAACACTGAAGCTTTCTTT. This gives the protein CASSIDETGVNTEAFF. The chain couples TRBV19 to TRBJ1-1; 8 bases match TRBD1. J lost 0 bases, V lost 0 bases, and 3 bases had no gene match. Germline V lookup: CDR1 LNHDA, CDR2 SQIVND (reference sequence). CDR3 length equals 16 residues.

The genes are TRBV28 and TRBJ2-3, with 9 bases aligning to TRBD2. The CDR3 loop spans 17 amino acids. CDR1 is MDHEN and CDR2 is SYDVKM in the germline V gene. With 2 bases clipped from V and 4 bases from J, the junction kept 10 bases outside the gene matches. Here the CDR3 reads CASSLLGFSGRSDTQYF. CDR3 coding DNA: TGTGCCAGCAGTTTACTCGGGTTTAGCGGGAGATCAGATACGCAGTATTTT.

The chain combines TRBV3-1 (or the pseudogene TRBV3-2) with TRBJ1-3, with a tentative D call TRBD1 (5 bases). V lost 4 bases and J 0 bases, leaving 19 bases between the germline ends. The CDR3 length is 18 residues. Germline V CDR1 and CDR2: LGHDT, YNNKEL (reference sequence). The CDR3 loop is CASSPGGQGKSSGNTIYF. The CDR3 bases are TGTGCCAGCAGCCCCGGGGGTCAGGGAAAGAGCTCTGGAAACACCATATATTTT.

The chain joins TRBV19 to TRBJ2-1, with a weak D call TRBD2 (5 bases). The V gene lost 5 bases and the J gene lost 7 bases, with 15 bases spanning the gap. CDR3 size: 14 residues. Germline CDR1 reads LNHDA; CDR2 reads SQIVND (reference sequence). CDR3 sequence reads: CASSFQDLANEQFF. Written as DNA, the CDR3 is TGTGCCAGTAGTTTTCAGGACTTAGCAAATGAGCAGTTCTTC.

This clone was found once. This chain uses TRBV28 with TRBJ2-1; TRBD1 aligns across 7 bases. This CDR3 is 15 amino acids long. J was trimmed by 6 bases and V by 6 bases; bases with no gene match: 11. Germline V gene data show CDR1 as MDHEN and CDR2 as SYDVKM. The CDR3 loop reads CASRLGTGAINEQFF. The CDR3 DNA follows: TGTGCCAGCAGGTTAGGTACAGGGGCCATCAATGAGCAGTTCTTC. Combining the CDR3 with reference TRBV28 and TRBJ2-1 gives the whole variable domain DVKVTQSSRYLVKRTGEKVFLECVQDMDHENMFWYRQDPGLGLRLIYFSYDVKMKEKGDIPEGYSVSREKKERFSLILESASTNQTSMYLCASRLGTGAINEQFFGPGTRLTVL.

The V gene is TRBV10-2, the J gene TRBJ1-4; D remains ambiguous. Trimming left V 0 bases short and J 2 bases short, with 13 bases between. CDR3 length equals 17 residues. CDR1 is WSHSY and CDR2 is SAAADI in the germline V gene. The CDR3: CASSESTFGATNEKLFF. The CDR3 region has the DNA TGCGCCAGCAGTGAGTCGACTTTTGGCGCTACTAATGAAAAACTGTTTTTT.

This clone was observed once. The chain carries TRBV7-9 and TRBJ2-5; 8 bases are shared with TRBD2. The CDR3 sequence is 13 residues long. The junction had 4 bases not matched to a gene; V was cut back by 5 bases and J by 5 bases. CDR1 SEHNR and CDR2 FQNEAQ come from the germline V gene (reference sequence). The chain's CDR3 is CASSPTGGETQYF. DNA of the CDR3: TGTGCCAGCAGCCCCACGGGGGGGGAGACCCAGTACTTC.

The rearrangement joins TRBV4-1 to TRBJ2-7, with 8 bases aligning to TRBD1. Looked up from germline, CDR1 is MGHRA and CDR2 is YSYEKL. The CDR3 is 16 residues long. The J segment lost 2 bases and the V segment lost 2 bases, leaving 8 bases of the junction unmatched. The CDR3 here is CASSQSGKQGAYEQYF. Here the CDR3 DNA reads TGCGCCAGCAGCCAATCTGGAAAACAGGGGGCCTACGAGCAGTACTTC.

This clone was observed once. This rearrangement joins TRBV3-1 (or the pseudogene TRBV3-2) to TRBJ2-3, with D tentatively TRBD2 (7 bases). The CDR3 spans 17 residues. Germline lookup yields CDR1 LGHDT and CDR2 YNNKEL (reference sequence). The V and J ends lost 4 bases and 4 bases respectively, with 21 bases between them. The DNA for the CDR3 is TGTGCCAGCAGCCCAGGGAGGGGGAGGGGAGGTCCAGATACGCAGTATTTT. It specifies CASSPGRGRGGPDTQYF.

Note on this clone: Other DNA variants within this sample encode the same CDR3. V and J are TRBV6-5 and TRBJ1-2; TRBD1 aligns across 11 bases. CDR3 length: 15 amino acids. V was pared by 2 bases and J by 4 bases, with 3 bases of the junction left unmatched. The germline V gene encodes CDR1 MNHEY and CDR2 SVGAGI. CDR3 nucleotide sequence: TGTGCCAGCAGTTACGATGGGACAGGGGGCTATGGCTACACCTTC. Amino acid sequence: CASSYDGTGGYGYTF.

The CDR3 coding sequence is TGTGCCAGCAGACAAACAGGGGGCGGGAACACCGGGGAGCTGTTTTTT. It translates to CASRQTGGGNTGELFF. V usage is TRBV7-3 and J usage is TRBJ2-2; 9 bases align to TRBD1. The CDR3 runs 16 residues. The germline CDR1 and CDR2 sequences are SGHTA and FQGTGA. Trimming took 6 bases from V and 1 from J; bases not matched to a gene: 6.

V gene TRBV29-1 combines with J gene TRBJ2-1; possible D gene TRBD1, 6 bases. In germline, CDR1 is SQVTM, CDR2 ANQGSEA. This CDR3 is 14 amino acids long. V shed 7 bases and J shed 0 bases, with 13 bases lying between them. The CDR3 coding sequence is TGCAGCGCCGACAGGTTTTCCTCCTACAATGAGCAGTTCTTC. Translating gives CSADRFSSYNEQFF.

This clone was counted between two and nine times. The rearrangement uses TRBV30 and TRBJ2-1; tentatively, D is TRBD2 (6 bases). The CDR3 contains 15 residues. From germline, CDR1 is GTSNPN and CDR2 SVGIG (reference sequence). V lost 0 bases and J lost 6, with 15 bases in between. For the CDR3, the DNA is TGTGCCTGGAGTGTAAGAAGGGGACTTCCCAATGAGCAGTTCTTC. This sequence encodes CAWSVRRGLPNEQFF. The full variable domain, with the rest looked up from reference TRBV30 and TRBJ2-1, is SQTIHQWPATLVQPVGSPLSLECTVEGTSNPNLYWYRQAAGRGLQLLFYSVGIGQISSEVPQNLSASRPQDRQFILSSKKLLLSDSGFYLCAWSVRRGLPNEQFFGPGTRLTVL.

This clone was found once. The chain is built from TRBV19 and TRBJ1-5, with D unclear. The ends were cut back, 2 bases at V and 3 bases at J, with 8 bases in the middle. Germline CDR1 reads LNHDA; CDR2 reads SQIVND (reference sequence). This CDR3 has 14 residues. The CDR3 DNA sequence: TGTGCCAGTAGTATATGGCGGATCAATCAGCCCCAGCATTTT. Residues: CASSIWRINQPQHF.

The chain uses TRBV6-4 and TRBJ2-7, with D possibly matching TRBD1 (6 bases). The CDR3 is 14 amino acids. Trimming took off 5 bases at V and 2 bases at J, with 13 bases between the two ends. CDR1 is MRHNA, CDR2 SNTAGT, per germline. The CDR3 DNA reads as TGTGCCAGCAGTCCCACGACAGGCCCCTACGAGCAGTACTTC. Amino acid sequence: CASSPTTGPYEQYF.

V and J are TRBV6-5 and TRBJ2-3, with D tentatively TRBD2 (5 bases). The CDR3 has 15 residues. Germline CDR1 is MNHEY and CDR2 is SVGAGI. V shed 7 bases and J shed 2 bases, with 16 bases lying between them. The CDR3 DNA follows: TGTGCCAGCACACGTAGCAGAGGGTTCACAGATACGCAGTATTTT. Translated, it gives CASTRSRGFTDTQYF.

This chain joins TRBV19 and TRBJ1-5; a possible D gene is TRBD1 (5 bases). The CDR3 has 15 amino acids. The germline V gene encodes CDR1 LNHDA and CDR2 SQIVND (reference sequence). V lost 3 bases and J 0 bases, leaving 9 bases between the germline ends. The CDR3 loop is CASSIQGYSNQPQHF. Written as DNA, the CDR3 is TGTGCCAGTAGTATCCAGGGATATAGCAATCAGCCCCAGCATTTT.

This clone was recorded once. V is TRBV19 and J is TRBJ2-3, with D tentatively TRBD1 (6 bases). CDR1 and CDR2 (germline): LNHDA, SQIVND (reference sequence). Trimming took off 5 bases at V and 0 bases at J, with 18 bases between the two ends. This CDR3 comprises 17 residues. In DNA, the CDR3 is TGTGCCAGTAGTTTCGGACAGCCTATCACTAGCACAGATACGCAGTATTTT. Translating it yields CASSFGQPITSTDTQYF.

This chain links TRBV5-8 with TRBJ2-2; a possible D gene is TRBD2 (6 bases). This CDR3 is built from 17 residues. V was pared by 1 base and J by 1 base, with 14 bases between. In germline, CDR1 is SGHTS, CDR2 YDEGEE. As DNA, the CDR3 is TGTGCCAGCAGCTTGTTTCTCCTAGCGCAGAACACCGGGGAGCTGTTTTTT. Protein: CASSLFLLAQNTGELFF. The full variable domain, in which reference TRBV5-8 and TRBJ2-2 provide the parts outside the CDR3, is EAGVTQSPTHLIKTRGQQATLRCSPISGHTSVYWYQQALGLGLQFLLWYDEGEERNRGNFPPRFSGRQFPNYSSELNVNALELEDSALYLCASSLFLLAQNTGELFFGEGSRLTVL.

The J gene is TRBJ1-5, the V gene TRBV11-2; D is undetermined. Germline assignment: CDR1 SGHAT and CDR2 FQNNGV. This CDR3 contains 14 residues. Trimming took off 3 bases at V and 5 bases at J, with 11 bases between the two ends. The CDR3 region has the DNA TGTGCCAGCAGCTTCAGCGGGCGCGATCAGCCCCAGCATTTT. Its protein product is CASSFSGRDQPQHF.

The chain couples TRBV3-1 (or the pseudogene TRBV3-2) to TRBJ1-2, with D perhaps matching TRBD1 (5 bases). In germline, CDR1 is LGHDT, CDR2 YNNKEL (reference sequence). Trimming took 7 bases from V and 4 from J, leaving 19 bases between them. The CDR3 loop spans 15 amino acids. The CDR3 DNA follows: TGTGCCAGCATACAAAGCGGGGGGTCTGGCTATGGCTACACCTTC. Amino acids: CASIQSGGSGYGYTF.

The J gene is TRBJ1-1, the V gene TRBV3-1 (or the pseudogene TRBV3-2), with D hard to call. Trimming took 8 bases from V and 1 from J, leaving 5 bases between them. CDR3 length: 11 residues. Germline CDR1 is LGHDT and CDR2 is YNNKEL (reference sequence). The CDR3 spells CASRRNTEAFF. CDR3 DNA sequence: TGTGCCAGCCGGAGGAACACTGAAGCTTTCTTT.

The CDR3 here is CASSLNGGEGQPQHF. The CDR3 coding sequence is TGTGCCAGCAGTTTAAATGGGGGGGAGGGTCAGCCCCAGCATTTT. This chain links TRBV27 with TRBJ1-5; D possibly corresponds to TRBD1 (5 bases). The CDR3 spans 15 residues. V was pared by 2 bases and J by 6 bases, with 14 bases between. CDR1 MNHEY and CDR2 SMNVEV come from the germline V gene (reference sequence).

The chain combines TRBV2 with TRBJ1-6, with TRBD1 matching over 7 bases. The germline V gene has CDR1 SNHLY and CDR2 FYNNEI. The CDR3 has 14 amino acids. The J segment lost 6 bases and the V segment lost 6 bases, leaving 5 bases of the junction unmatched. CDR3 nucleotide sequence: TGTGCCAGCAGGGAGGGGACAGCTAATTCACCCCTCCACTTT. Translating it yields CASREGTANSPLHF.

This clone was seen a handful of times. The chain is built from TRBV4-3 and TRBJ1-2; D call uncertain. V lost 0 bases to trimming and J lost 4 bases, with 9 bases between them. This CDR3 has 14 residues. CDR1 is LGHNA, CDR2 YSLEER, per germline. CDR3 coding DNA: TGCGCCAGCAGCCAAGACAGGAGCGGCTATGGCTACACCTTC. The encoded protein is CASSQDRSGYGYTF.

V is TRBV4-3 and J is TRBJ2-1; 12 positions match TRBD2. CDR1 and CDR2 from the germline V gene are LGHNA and YSLEER. This CDR3 has 18 amino acids. Trimming removed 0 bases from V and 9 bases from J; junction bases left unmatched: 12. The CDR3 spells CASSQDAPPLAGGAEQFF. The CDR3 bases are TGCGCCAGCAGCCAAGACGCCCCGCCCCTAGCGGGAGGGGCTGAGCAGTTCTTC.

This chain uses TRBV2 with TRBJ1-4, with D unclear. The CDR3 covers 14 residues. Trimming removed 0 bases at V and 6 bases at J, with 8 bases between. Germline V gene data show CDR1 as SNHLY and CDR2 as FYNNEI. The CDR3 loop reads CASSEAAVDEKLFF. The CDR3 DNA sequence: TGTGCCAGCAGTGAAGCAGCTGTAGATGAAAAACTGTTTTTT.